The T cell receptor beta chain under discussion was sequenced for a study of blood T cells in healthy people across ages. Study results and caveats: Researchers judged that diversity estimates from one million T cells fell short of true values. The percentage of naive T cells correlated strongly with TCR beta diversity.

Donors were systemically healthy Caucasian individuals from Russia aged 6 to 90 years. This clonotype has only one observation. Its antigen is still unknown. Primed by a sample-barcoded 5' primer and a J-beta primer mix, a second PCR proceeded for roughly 7 to 12 cycles. Every single cDNA molecule received a tag from a template-switch adaptor with 12 random nucleotides. TCRdb reprocessed the 5' RACE reads with MiXCR, giving one entry per CDR3 protein. The sample contains 700,000 to 850,000 distinct CDR3 sequences, about 34% of which appear only once. Germline trimming cut 4 bases from V and 1 base from J; bases unmatched to any gene: 4. This CDR3 contains 14 residues. The germline gives CDR1 SQVTM, CDR2 ANQGSEA.

The origin of this receptor is a young man in good health. Input material: blood. The chain carries TRBV29-1 and TRBJ2-3; 8 bases line up with TRBD1. The CDR3 loop reads CSVGPGQGTDTQYF. CDR3 DNA: TGCAGCGTTGGACCGGGACAGGGCACAGATACGCAGTATTTT.